This T cell receptor (beta chain) was sequenced in a study of control samples from healthy donors and cancer patients. Data came from immunoSEQ multiplex PCR; TCRdb stores just in-frame clones and leaves some out. The table shows approximately 140,000 clones, with roughly 93% occurring only once. This CDR3 has 16 residues. CDR1 is ENHRY and CDR2 is SYGVKD in the germline V gene. The V end lost 4 bases, the J end lost 0 bases, and 13 bases lay between the germline ends. The clonotype was recovered from a young man in good health. The gene calls are TRBV10-3 and TRBJ1-3; no clear D. Material for sequencing was blood. In DNA, the CDR3 is TGTGCCATCAGTGGTTCAACCGTGTCCTCTGGAAACACCATATATTTT. Its protein is CAISGSTVSSGNTIYF.